This T cell receptor (beta chain) came from a study of T cell responses to AZD1222 COVID-19 vaccine. Study-wide points: Donors in the cohort were predominantly white British and more often female, and clonal diversity was possibly underestimated. Reportedly, nearly half of unique spike TCRs recognized epitopes outside B.1.351/B.1.1.7 mutations.

TCRdb's copy holds only in-frame clones and misses some; the assay was immunoSEQ multiplex PCR. The data contain some 96,000 clones, 80% to 95% of them singletons. Germline-derived CDR1 and CDR2 are MNHEY and SMNVEV (reference sequence). The CDR3 covers 15 residues. V was cut by 3 bases and J by 1 base, with 12 bases left in between. With respect to this clone: The antigen is unknown.

The chain is built from TRBV27 and TRBJ1-2; D perhaps matches TRBD1 (5 bases). This sequence was found in an adult in good health. Specimen: peripheral blood, collected on day 0 of AZD1222 vaccination. DNA for the CDR3: TGTGCCAGCAGTTTGCAGGGCGATCTTAACTATGGCTACACCTTC. It yields the protein CASSLQGDLNYGYTF.